This TCR beta chain was recovered during a study of control samples from healthy donors and cancer patients. There are 13 residues in the CDR3. V dropped 2 bases and J dropped 7 bases, with 9 bases sitting between them. CDR1 and CDR2 (germline): GTSNPN, SVGIG (reference sequence). Here immunoSEQ multiplex PCR was the method, and the copy in TCRdb shows in-frame clones only, minus some. This table holds around 63,000 clones, around 87% found once. This clone was seen just once. Material: PBMCs. The receptor's source is a woman between 45 and 65 years old with head and neck cancer. The V gene is TRBV30, the J gene TRBJ1-6; D not resolved. The CDR3 DNA reads TGTGCCTGGAGTCTGGAGCCGAATTCACCCCTCCACTTT. Its translation: CAWSLEPNSPLHF.